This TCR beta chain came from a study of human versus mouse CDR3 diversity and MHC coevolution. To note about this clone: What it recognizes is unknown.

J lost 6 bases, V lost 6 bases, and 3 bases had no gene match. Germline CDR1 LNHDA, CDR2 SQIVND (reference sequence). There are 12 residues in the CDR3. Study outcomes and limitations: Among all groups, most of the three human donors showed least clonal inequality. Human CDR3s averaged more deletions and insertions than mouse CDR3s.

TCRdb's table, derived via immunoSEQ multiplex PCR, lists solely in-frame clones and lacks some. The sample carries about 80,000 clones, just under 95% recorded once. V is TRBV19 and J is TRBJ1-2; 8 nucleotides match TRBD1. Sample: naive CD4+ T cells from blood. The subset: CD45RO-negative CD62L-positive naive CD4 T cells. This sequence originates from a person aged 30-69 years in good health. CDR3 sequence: CASSGTGDGYTF. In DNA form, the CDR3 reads TGTGCCAGTAGCGGGACAGGAGATGGCTACACCTTC. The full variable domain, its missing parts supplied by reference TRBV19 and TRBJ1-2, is DGGITQSPKYLFRKEGQNVTLSCEQNLNHDAMYWYRQDPGQGLRLIYYSQIVNDFQKGDIAEGYSVSREKKESFPLTVTSAQKNPTAFYLCASSGTGDGYTFGSGTRLTVV.